A selection of T cell receptor beta chains follows, all from one sample in a study of tumor-infiltrating lymphocytes in primary liver carcinoma. TCRdb called the multiplex PCR reads again in MiXCR, with one record for every CDR3 protein. Of 20,000 to 25,000 distinct CDR3 sequences listed, under 75% are singletons. The material sequenced was liver tumor tissue from sampling region 1. These receptors originate from a man aged 40-49 years with primary liver carcinoma and hepatitis B virus infection. Both conserved end residues are part of each CDR3. The order of the fields is J gene, clone size, D gene, V gene, CDR3 DNA, CDR3 protein. D genes are given only for firm matches. Rows give clone size only sometimes, using once, few, many, or a class for an expanded clone.

j_gene: TRBJ1-6; abundance: -; d_gene: -; v_gene: TRBV12-3/TRBV12-4; CDR3nt: TGTGCCAGCAGTTTAAAGTATTCGCCCATCCACTTT; CDR3aa: CASSLKYSPIHF
j_gene: TRBJ2-2; abundance: -; d_gene: -; v_gene: TRBV28; CDR3nt: TGTACCACCCACCCCCCCACTAGAGCATACATCGGGGAGCTGTTTTTT; CDR3aa: CTTHPPTRAYIGELFF
j_gene: TRBJ1-3; abundance: many; d_gene: -; v_gene: TRBV28; CDR3nt: TGTGCCAGCAGTCAGGGGTACACCATATATTTT; CDR3aa: CASSQGYTIYF
j_gene: TRBJ1-5; abundance: few; d_gene: -; v_gene: TRBV12-3/TRBV12-4; CDR3nt: TGTGCCAGCAGCCGATTAGATACGGGGACCGATCAGCCCCAGCATTTT; CDR3aa: CASSRLDTGTDQPQHF
j_gene: TRBJ2-1; abundance: -; d_gene: -; v_gene: TRBV5-5; CDR3nt: TGTGCCAGCAGTATTGACTTTCCCCCGCACAATGAGCAGTTCTTC; CDR3aa: CASSIDFPPHNEQFF
j_gene: TRBJ1-1; abundance: -; d_gene: -; v_gene: TRBV7-9; CDR3nt: TGTGCCAGCAGCAGAATCTTGAACACTGAAGCCTTCTTT; CDR3aa: CASSRILNTEAFF
j_gene: TRBJ2-3; abundance: -; d_gene: TRBD2; v_gene: TRBV30; CDR3nt: TGTGCCTGGTTTCGGGCGGGAGGGTCAGCAGATATGCAGTATTTT; CDR3aa: CAWFRAGGSADMQYF
j_gene: TRBJ2-1; abundance: -; d_gene: -; v_gene: TRBV11-1; CDR3nt: TGTGCCAGTAGCTTAACCGGGACAACCTACGATGAGCAATTCTTC; CDR3aa: CASSLTGTTYDEQFF
j_gene: TRBJ1-1; abundance: -; d_gene: TRBD1; v_gene: TRBV11-2; CDR3nt: TGTGCCAGCAGCCCATCCAGGGGGTTGGTGAACACTAAGGCTTACTTT; CDR3aa: CASSPSRGLVNTKAYF
j_gene: TRBJ1-1; abundance: many; d_gene: -; v_gene: TRBV11-3; CDR3nt: TGTGCCAGCAGCTTAGCCGGGAGAGCCAACACTGAAGCTTTCTTT; CDR3aa: CASSLAGRANTEAFF
j_gene: TRBJ1-1; abundance: -; d_gene: -; v_gene: TRBV28; CDR3nt: TGTGCCAGCAGTGCCCGGAGGGGGAAGTTTACTGAAGCTATCTTT; CDR3aa: CASSARRGKFTEAIF
j_gene: TRBJ2-7; abundance: medium-sized; d_gene: TRBD1; v_gene: TRBV10-2; CDR3nt: TGCGCCACCGGACAGGTCGACGAGCAGTACTTC; CDR3aa: CATGQVDEQYF
j_gene: TRBJ2-1; abundance: -; d_gene: -; v_gene: TRBV11-2; CDR3nt: TGTGCTAGCACCTTATACCGGCTATTTAGTGAGCAGTTCTTC; CDR3aa: CASTLYRLFSEQFF
j_gene: TRBJ2-7; abundance: -; d_gene: -; v_gene: TRBV5-6; CDR3nt: TGTGCCAGCAGCTTCATGACTACTGGGGCATACGAGCAGTACTTC; CDR3aa: CASSFMTTGAYEQYF
j_gene: TRBJ2-7; abundance: -; d_gene: -; v_gene: TRBV4-2; CDR3nt: TGTGCCTGCAGCCAGTACGGACTATCGGGAATCGGGTCCTACGAGCAGTACTTC; CDR3aa: CACSQYGLSGIGSYEQYF
j_gene: TRBJ2-3; abundance: -; d_gene: TRBD1; v_gene: TRBV4-3; CDR3nt: TGCTCCAGGAGCCAAGAATACTTGAGGGGGCCCTCCGATACGCAGTATTTT; CDR3aa: CSRSQEYLRGPSDTQYF
j_gene: TRBJ1-3; abundance: large; d_gene: -; v_gene: TRBV11-3; CDR3nt: TGTGCCAGCAGCTTATACGGGGCTGGAAACACCATATATTTT; CDR3aa: CASSLYGAGNTIYF
j_gene: TRBJ2-7; abundance: -; d_gene: TRBD2; v_gene: TRBV10-3; CDR3nt: TGTGCCATCGCCAAACGGTCGGGACTAGGGGGAGGGTTCTCCTACGAGCAGTACTTC; CDR3aa: CAIAKRSGLGGGFSYEQYF
j_gene: TRBJ2-1; abundance: once; d_gene: TRBD2; v_gene: TRBV10-3; CDR3nt: TGTGCCTTCAGTGGGGGACTAGCGGATTATAAAAGTAGCTCTTACAATGAGGGGTTCTTC; CDR3aa: CAFSGGLADYKSSSYNEGFF
j_gene: TRBJ2-6; abundance: once; d_gene: -; v_gene: TRBV28; CDR3nt: TGTGCCAGCAGTTCCCCCCTAATTAGCGAAACTAGGGCCAACGTCCTGACTTTC; CDR3aa: CASSSPLISETRANVLTF
j_gene: TRBJ2-7; abundance: -; d_gene: TRBD2; v_gene: TRBV11-2; CDR3nt: TGTGCCAGCAGCTTTGCGGGAGCTGTATACGAGAAGTACTTC; CDR3aa: CASSFAGAVYEKYF
j_gene: TRBJ2-7; abundance: -; d_gene: TRBD2; v_gene: TRBV12-3/TRBV12-4; CDR3nt: TGTACCTGCAGTCCGTGGACTAGCGGGAGAGTCGGCGAGCAGTACTTC; CDR3aa: CTCSPWTSGRVGEQYF
j_gene: TRBJ2-3; abundance: once; d_gene: -; v_gene: TRBV4-1; CDR3nt: TGCGCCGGCAGCCAAGGGTTCGGCACTGCTACGAACACAGATACGCAGTATTTT; CDR3aa: CAGSQGFGTATNTDTQYF
j_gene: TRBJ2-6; abundance: -; d_gene: -; v_gene: TRBV4-1; CDR3nt: TGCGTCAGCAGCCAGACTGCCGTGAGCTCTGGGGCCAACGTCCTGACTTTC; CDR3aa: CVSSQTAVSSGANVLTF
j_gene: TRBJ2-7; abundance: -; d_gene: TRBD1; v_gene: TRBV6-5; CDR3nt: TGTGTCAGCAGGTCCGGACAGGCAGCATCCTTTTACCAGCAGTACTTC; CDR3aa: CVSRSGQAASFYQQYF
j_gene: TRBJ2-1; abundance: many; d_gene: TRBD2; v_gene: TRBV9; CDR3nt: TGTGCCAGCAGCGGGGGGTTGATGGCGGGAGCTTGGGACAATGAGCAGTTCTTC; CDR3aa: CASSGGLMAGAWDNEQFF
j_gene: TRBJ2-1; abundance: few; d_gene: TRBD1; v_gene: TRBV29-1; CDR3nt: TGCAGCGGGATTGGACAGGGGGCCTACAATGAGCAGTTCTTC; CDR3aa: CSGIGQGAYNEQFF
j_gene: TRBJ2-1; abundance: -; d_gene: -; v_gene: TRBV29-1; CDR3nt: TGCAGCGTTGAAGGGGGTGGGCTAATCGGTTCTGAGCAGTTCTTC; CDR3aa: CSVEGGGLIGSEQFF
j_gene: TRBJ2-7; abundance: -; d_gene: -; v_gene: TRBV6-6; CDR3nt: TGTGCCAGCAGACGCAACACCTACGGGAACTACGAGCAGTACTTC; CDR3aa: CASRRNTYGNYEQYF
j_gene: TRBJ2-2; abundance: -; d_gene: -; v_gene: TRBV12-3/TRBV12-4; CDR3nt: TGTGCCAGCAGCCACCACAGTGGGGCCGGGAAGCTGCTTTTT; CDR3aa: CASSHHSGAGKLLF
j_gene: TRBJ2-1; abundance: few; d_gene: -; v_gene: TRBV25-1; CDR3nt: TGTGCCAGCAGTGCCGACTGGGGAATTAACAATGAGCAGTTCTTC; CDR3aa: CASSADWGINNEQFF
j_gene: TRBJ2-1; abundance: -; d_gene: -; v_gene: TRBV28; CDR3nt: TGTGCCAGCAGCACAGGTTACAATGAGCTGTTCTTC; CDR3aa: CASSTGYNELFF
j_gene: TRBJ2-7; abundance: -; d_gene: TRBD2; v_gene: TRBV6-5; CDR3nt: TGTGCCGGCCTTACTAGCGGGACGGCCTACGAACAGTACTTC; CDR3aa: CAGLTSGTAYEQYF
j_gene: TRBJ1-4; abundance: -; d_gene: -; v_gene: TRBV11-2; CDR3nt: TGTGCCAGCAGCCCGAAGAGTCAAAGGACGTCCGTAACTAATGAAAGACTGTTTTTT; CDR3aa: CASSPKSQRTSVTNERLFF
j_gene: TRBJ2-4; abundance: -; d_gene: -; v_gene: TRBV12-3/TRBV12-4; CDR3nt: TGTGCCAGTAGTTTATGGGGTGGGGCGGACATAGCCAAAAACAATCAATACTTC; CDR3aa: CASSLWGGADIAKNNQYF
j_gene: TRBJ1-6; abundance: -; d_gene: -; v_gene: TRBV5-1; CDR3nt: TGCACCAGCAGCTTGGCCCCATGGCTGCATTCACCCCTCCACTTT; CDR3aa: CTSSLAPWLHSPLHF
j_gene: TRBJ1-6; abundance: -; d_gene: -; v_gene: TRBV11-2; CDR3nt: TGTGCCAGCAGCTTAAATCTTAGCGACCAATTCAGAACCCTCCACTTT; CDR3aa: CASSLNLSDQFRTLHF
j_gene: TRBJ2-2; abundance: -; d_gene: -; v_gene: TRBV11-2; CDR3nt: TGTGCCAGCAACTTAGCATTAGGAAGGGCGAACACCGGGGTGCTGTTCTTT; CDR3aa: CASNLALGRANTGVLFF
j_gene: TRBJ2-2; abundance: -; d_gene: -; v_gene: TRBV6-5; CDR3nt: TGTGCCAGCAGTTATGCAGTGGACGACACCGGGGAGCTGTTTTTT; CDR3aa: CASSYAVDDTGELFF
j_gene: TRBJ1-2; abundance: -; d_gene: -; v_gene: TRBV7-9; CDR3nt: TGTGCCAGCAGCCCCGAGGGCAGGCTGTCCCAGTATAACTACATCTTC; CDR3aa: CASSPEGRLSQYNYIF
j_gene: TRBJ2-3; abundance: -; d_gene: TRBD2; v_gene: TRBV14; CDR3nt: TGTGCCAGCAATCCCGTTCTCGGGAGGGCCGAGCAGTATTTT; CDR3aa: CASNPVLGRAEQYF
j_gene: TRBJ2-1; abundance: -; d_gene: TRBD2; v_gene: TRBV11-3; CDR3nt: TGTGCCAGCAGCGCCTGGACTAGGGAGATTAATGAGCAATTCTTC; CDR3aa: CASSAWTREINEQFF
j_gene: TRBJ1-2; abundance: -; d_gene: TRBD1; v_gene: TRBV5-1; CDR3nt: TGCACCAGCAGGTTGGACAGGAACTATGACTACACCTTC; CDR3aa: CTSRLDRNYDYTF
j_gene: TRBJ2-3; abundance: -; d_gene: -; v_gene: TRBV21-1; CDR3nt: TGTGCCAGCAGCAAAGTTCAGGACAGGGGGCGGTTAAATACGCAGTATTTT; CDR3aa: CASSKVQDRGRLNTQYF
j_gene: TRBJ2-7; abundance: -; d_gene: -; v_gene: TRBV29-1; CDR3nt: TGCAGCGCCAGGGTAGTAGACGAGCAGTACTTC; CDR3aa: CSARVVDEQYF
j_gene: TRBJ2-3; abundance: -; d_gene: -; v_gene: TRBV11-3; CDR3nt: TGTGCCAGCAGCTTAGGTCATGGGCCCATAGATACGCAGTATTTT; CDR3aa: CASSLGHGPIDTQYF
j_gene: TRBJ2-5; abundance: many; d_gene: -; v_gene: TRBV12-3/TRBV12-4; CDR3nt: TGTGCCAGCGGGGGAGGGGGAGGATTAGAGACCCAGTACTTC; CDR3aa: CASGGGGGLETQYF
j_gene: TRBJ2-7; abundance: -; d_gene: -; v_gene: TRBV2; CDR3nt: TGTGCCATTGGCTACGGGAGCTGGTACGAGCAGTACTTC; CDR3aa: CAIGYGSWYEQYF
j_gene: TRBJ2-3; abundance: -; d_gene: -; v_gene: TRBV6-5; CDR3nt: TGTGCGAGCACTTTAAACTGGAGTACAGATACGCAGTATTTT; CDR3aa: CASTLNWSTDTQYF
j_gene: TRBJ2-6; abundance: -; d_gene: -; v_gene: TRBV6-5; CDR3nt: TGTGCCATCACCGAGTGGGGGGCCAACCTCCTGATTTTC; CDR3aa: CAITEWGANLLIF